Listed below are T cell receptor beta chains from one sample, sequenced in a study of regulatory T cells in long-lasting Graves disease. TCRdb called the multiplex PCR reads again in MiXCR, with one record for every CDR3 protein. There are hundreds of thousands of distinct CDR3 sequences in the sample; around 16% occur only once, and 22% lies in the top ten. The material sequenced was peripheral blood mononuclear cells (PBMCs), taken at new diagnosis, from a patient treated with antithyroid drugs. These receptors came from a female donor with Graves disease. Each CDR3 is given with its conserved first and last residue. D genes are given only for firm matches. Where a row states a size, it is once, few, many or the class of an expanded clone; other rows omit it.

CDR3: CATSDRRWGTEAFF
DNA: TGTGCCACCAGTGATCGCAGATGGGGGACTGAAGCTTTCTTT
V: TRBV24-1
size: many
D: -
J: TRBJ1-1

CDR3: CASSLLGGRAPYNEQFF
DNA: TGTGCCAGCAGCTTACTCGGGGGGAGGGCCCCCTACAATGAGCAGTTCTTC
V: TRBV7-9
size: -
D: TRBD2
J: TRBJ2-1

CDR3: CSAWGGGPWTSNLQETQYF
DNA: TGCAGTGCTTGGGGGGGGGGGCCGTGGACTAGCAACCTCCAAGAGACCCAGTACTTC
V: TRBV20-1
size: -
D: TRBD2
J: TRBJ2-5

CDR3: CARGGRRSYEQYF
DNA: TGTGCCAGAGGGGGCAGGAGATCCTACGAGCAGTACTTC
V: TRBV28
size: -
D: TRBD1
J: TRBJ2-7

CDR3: CASSAWDRLEYYGYTF
DNA: TGTGCCAGTAGTGCCTGGGACAGGTTGGAGTACTATGGCTACACCTTC
V: TRBV19
size: many
D: TRBD1
J: TRBJ1-2

CDR3: CATSRERNTEAFF
DNA: TGTGCCACCAGCAGAGAGAGGAACACTGAAGCTTTCTTT
V: TRBV15
size: many
D: -
J: TRBJ1-1

CDR3: CASRSPGGRYDGYTF
DNA: TGTGCCAGCAGATCCCCGGGGGGACGTTATGATGGCTACACCTTC
V: TRBV27
size: -
D: -
J: TRBJ1-2

CDR3: CASSRGGGGIYNEQFF
DNA: TGTGCCAGCAGCCGGGGGGGGGGCGGAATCTACAATGAGCAGTTCTTC
V: TRBV11-2
size: many
D: TRBD2
J: TRBJ2-1

CDR3: CASSFTGAAGNQPQHF
DNA: TGTGCCAGCAGCTTTACAGGGGCAGCGGGCAATCAGCCCCAGCATTTT
V: TRBV6-1
size: many
D: TRBD1
J: TRBJ1-5

CDR3: CASSFTGDRRYGYTF
DNA: TGCGCCAGCAGCTTTACAGGGGACAGGCGCTATGGCTACACCTTC
V: TRBV5-1
size: -
D: TRBD1
J: TRBJ1-2

CDR3: CASSVSTGLYNGQFF
DNA: TGTGCCAGCAGCGTCAGTACTGGACTCTACAATGGGCAGTTCTTC
V: TRBV9
size: -
D: -
J: TRBJ2-1

CDR3: CASSTAWGDTGELFF
DNA: TGCGCCAGCAGCACGGCCTGGGGCGATACCGGGGAGCTGTTTTTT
V: TRBV4-1
size: many
D: -
J: TRBJ2-2

CDR3: CSARDPSSGGPDNEQFF
DNA: TGCAGTGCTAGAGATCCCTCTAGCGGGGGGCCCGACAATGAGCAGTTCTTC
V: TRBV20-1
size: many
D: TRBD2
J: TRBJ2-1

CDR3: CASSGLAGTPLGSDTQYF
DNA: TGCGCCAGCAGTGGACTAGCGGGAACCCCCCTTGGCTCAGATACGCAGTATTTT
V: TRBV10-1
size: -
D: TRBD2
J: TRBJ2-3

CDR3: CASSPGNRDGNYGYTF
DNA: TGTGCCAGCAGTCCGGGGAATCGGGACGGAAACTATGGCTACACCTTC
V: TRBV6-1
size: many
D: -
J: TRBJ1-2

CDR3: CASSSQTTDTQYF
DNA: TGTGCCAGTAGTAGTCAGACAACAGATACGCAGTATTTT
V: TRBV19
size: many
D: -
J: TRBJ2-3

CDR3: CASSYGPNQPQHF
DNA: TGTGCCAGCAGTTATGGCCCAAATCAGCCCCAGCATTTT
V: TRBV27
size: -
D: -
J: TRBJ1-5

CDR3: CASTSALGHFVWHEQFF
DNA: TGTGCCAGCACCTCCGCTCTAGGGCATTTCGTGTGGCATGAGCAGTTCTTC
V: TRBV11-1
size: many
D: -
J: TRBJ2-1

CDR3: CSARDSELAEAFF
DNA: TGCAGTGCTAGAGATTCGGAGCTGGCTGAAGCTTTCTTT
V: TRBV20-1
size: many
D: -
J: TRBJ1-1

CDR3: CASRATSGGSTDTQYF
DNA: TGTGCCAGCCGTGCTACTAGCGGGGGTAGCACAGATACGCAGTATTTT
V: TRBV6-2/TRBV6-3
size: many
D: TRBD2
J: TRBJ2-3

CDR3: CASSVPGQRNEKLFF
DNA: TGTGCCAGTAGTGTTCCGGGACAGCGGAATGAAAAACTGTTTTTT
V: TRBV19
size: few
D: TRBD1
J: TRBJ1-4

CDR3: CASSSGTTFDEQYF
DNA: TGCGCCAGCAGCTCCGGGACTACCTTCGACGAGCAGTACTTC
V: TRBV4-1
size: few
D: TRBD2
J: TRBJ2-7

CDR3: CASSLSSATEAFF
DNA: TGTGCCAGCAGTTTATCTTCCGCCACTGAAGCTTTCTTT
V: TRBV27
size: many
D: -
J: TRBJ1-1

CDR3: CASSEGQPGGGYTF
DNA: TGTGCCAGCAGCGAGGGACAGCCTGGGGGGGGCTACACCTTC
V: TRBV5-6
size: many
D: TRBD1
J: TRBJ1-2

CDR3: CSARGGYGTDTQYF
DNA: TGCAGTGCTAGAGGCGGGTACGGCACAGATACGCAGTATTTT
V: TRBV20-1
size: many
D: -
J: TRBJ2-3

CDR3: CASSGTGAGTGELFF
DNA: TGTGCCAGCAGTGGGACAGGGGCAGGCACCGGGGAGCTGTTTTTT
V: TRBV2
size: -
D: TRBD1
J: TRBJ2-2

CDR3: CASSYSTVSYSGNTIYF
DNA: TGTGCCAGCAGTTACTCGACAGTCAGTTACTCTGGAAACACCATATATTTT
V: TRBV6-5
size: many
D: -
J: TRBJ1-3

CDR3: CSARRADSYEQYF
DNA: TGCAGTGCTAGACGGGCCGACTCCTACGAGCAGTACTTC
V: TRBV20-1
size: few
D: -
J: TRBJ2-7